The 6 T cell receptor beta chains presented below share a single source sample, sequenced in a study of blood T cell repertoires in COVID-19 (dated by TCRdb to about 2020). The library was produced with the immunoSEQ multiplex PCR assay. The immuneACCESS repertoire file appears here via TCRdb, limited to in-frame rearrangements. These files lack a portion of the clones; in checked studies, under half of the deficit traces to unresolved V genes, and the cause of the others is not known. The sample includes about half a million clones, with roughly 85% observed a single time. The ten most abundant clones make up approximately 2.9% of the sample. Sequencing used peripheral blood. All receptors derive from a human donor in a cohort sampled during active COVID-19.

This clone was observed a single time. The rearrangement uses TRBV18 and TRBJ1-6; D might be TRBD1 (6 bases). V dropped 6 bases and J dropped 9 bases, with 24 bases sitting between them. This CDR3 has 17 amino acids. Germline CDR1 reads KGHSH; CDR2 reads LQKENI. The CDR3 DNA reads as TGTGCCAGCTCTCCTACTGGGACACCCAAAGGCTTTTCACCCCTCCACTTT. Residues: CASSPTGTPKGFSPLHF.

The V gene is TRBV5-1, the J gene TRBJ1-1, with 7 bases fitting TRBD1. With V trimmed by 4 bases and J by 1 base, 7 bases remained unmatched. This CDR3 is built from 15 residues. CDR1 and CDR2 from the germline V gene are SGHRS and YFSETQ. CDR3: CASSIEGAPNTEAFF. CDR3 in DNA: TGCGCCAGCAGCATAGAGGGGGCGCCGAACACTGAAGCTTTCTTT.

This chain uses TRBV14 with TRBJ1-6; tentatively, D is TRBD1 (5 bases). V was trimmed by 4 bases and J by 3 bases, leaving 13 bases between them. The CDR3 totals 16 residues. Germline values: CDR1 SGHDN, CDR2 FVKESK. In DNA form, the CDR3 reads TGTGCCAGCAGCCCCTCGGCAGGGAACTATAATTCACCCCTCCACTTT. As protein: CASSPSAGNYNSPLHF.

This clone appeared once. Other DNA sequences of this sample code for an identical CDR3. The chain links TRBV2 to TRBJ1-1; D is perhaps TRBD1 (6 bases). CDR1 and CDR2 from the germline V gene are SNHLY and FYNNEI. The CDR3 is made up of 14 amino acids. V shed 4 bases and J shed 1 base, with 10 bases lying between them. CDR3 bases: TGTGCCAGCAGTGGTCAAGGGGGGAACACTGAAGCTTTCTTT. Amino acids: CASSGQGGNTEAFF.

The chain recombines TRBV24-1 with TRBJ2-7, with TRBD1 identical over 7 bases. The CDR3 covers 13 residues. V lost 7 bases and J lost 3; bases outside the gene matches: 5. Germline V gene sequence: CDR1 KGHDR, CDR2 SFDVKD. CDR3 DNA sequence: TGTGCCACCAGCGCAGGGGGTCTCTACGAGCAGTACTTC. Translating it yields CATSAGGLYEQYF.

This clone was counted once. The rearrangement joins TRBV28 to TRBJ1-1, with 7 nucleotides matching TRBD1. From germline, CDR1 is MDHEN and CDR2 SYDVKM. The V gene end was trimmed by 5 bases and the J gene end by 0 bases; junction bases not matched to a gene: 9. This CDR3 has 16 amino acids. CDR3 residues: CASSPNQQGLNTEAFF. The CDR3 bases are TGTGCCAGCAGTCCTAATCAACAGGGGCTGAACACTGAAGCTTTCTTT.